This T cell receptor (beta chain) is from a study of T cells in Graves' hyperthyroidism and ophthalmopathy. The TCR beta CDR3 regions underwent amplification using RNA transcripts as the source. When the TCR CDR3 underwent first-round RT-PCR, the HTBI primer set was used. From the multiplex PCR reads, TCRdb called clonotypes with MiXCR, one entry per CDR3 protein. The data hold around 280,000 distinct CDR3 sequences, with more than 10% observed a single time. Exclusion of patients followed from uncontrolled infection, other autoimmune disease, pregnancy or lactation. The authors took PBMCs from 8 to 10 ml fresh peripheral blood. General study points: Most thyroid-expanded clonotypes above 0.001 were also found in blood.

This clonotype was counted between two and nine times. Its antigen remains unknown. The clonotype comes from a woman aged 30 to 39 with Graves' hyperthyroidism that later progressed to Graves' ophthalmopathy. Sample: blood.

The CDR3 reads CASTLAGVYGYTF. CDR3 DNA: TGTGCCAGTACACTTGCGGGGGTATATGGCTACACCTTC. The V and J genes are TRBV19 and TRBJ1-2; maybe TRBD1 (5 bases). Germline V gene sequence: CDR1 LNHDA, CDR2 SQIVND (reference sequence). The CDR3 sequence is 13 residues long. The V end was cut by 7 bases, the J end by 5 bases, with 14 bases between. Looking up the rest from reference TRBV19 and TRBJ1-2 gives the full variable domain: DGGITQSPKYLFRKEGQNVTLSCEQNLNHDAMYWYRQDPGQGLRLIYYSQIVNDFQKGDIAEGYSVSREKKESFPLTVTSAQKNPTAFYLCASTLAGVYGYTFGSGTRLTVV.